These 30 T cell receptor beta chains share one sample of origin, sequenced in a study of blood T cell repertoires in COVID-19. Here immunoSEQ multiplex PCR was the method, and the copy in TCRdb shows in-frame clones only, minus some. Here the sample spans a few hundred thousand clones, approximately 85% being singletons. The sample taken for sequencing was PBMCs or T cells enriched from blood (not recorded which). All receptors derive from a woman aged 45-65 years who had recovered from COVID-19.

The genes are TRBV7-9 and TRBJ1-3; D is perhaps TRBD1 (5 bases). Germline CDR1 and CDR2: SEHNR and FQNEAQ (reference sequence). V lost 1 base to trimming and J lost 0 bases, with 10 bases between them. CDR3 length: 16 amino acids. The DNA for the CDR3 is TGTGCCAGCAGCTTAGGGGGCCTGACCTCTGGAAACACCATATATTTT. The encoded protein is CASSLGGLTSGNTIYF.

The V gene is TRBV5-1, the J gene TRBJ2-3, with TRBD2 matching 8 bases. V trimming: 4 bases; J trimming: 4 bases; junction bases outside the gene matches: 8. The CDR3 contains 15 residues. Germline CDR1 and CDR2: SGHRS and YFSETQ. CDR3 region: CASSLGAGGADTQYF. The CDR3 DNA reads TGCGCCAGCAGCCTTGGGGCGGGAGGCGCAGATACGCAGTATTTT.

The rearrangement uses TRBV19 and TRBJ1-4; D ambiguous. Trimming removed 11 bases from V and 5 bases from J, with 21 bases in between. There are 15 residues in the CDR3. CDR1 and CDR2 from the germline V gene are LNHDA and SQIVND (reference sequence). CDR3 sequence reads: CAVLVPSHPNEKLFF. CDR3 coding DNA: TGTGCCGTCCTAGTCCCTTCTCACCCGAATGAAAAACTGTTTTTT.

The genes are TRBV7-9 and TRBJ1-5, with 9 nucleotides matching TRBD1. V was pared by 6 bases and J by 4 bases, with 7 bases of the junction left unmatched. CDR1 SEHNR and CDR2 FQNEAQ come from the germline V gene (reference sequence). CDR3 length: 15 residues. The CDR3 protein is CASSHTGGRNQPQHF. CDR3 nucleotide sequence: TGTGCCAGCAGTCATACAGGGGGCAGGAATCAGCCCCAGCATTTT.

This clone occurred once. The chain couples TRBV3-1 (or the pseudogene TRBV3-2) to TRBJ1-2; D gene ambiguous. Per germline, CDR1 LGHDT and CDR2 YNNKEL (reference sequence). Trimming took off 3 bases at V and 4 bases at J, with 12 bases between the two ends. This CDR3 has 14 amino acids. This chain's CDR3 is CASSQRVTSYGYTF. The CDR3 DNA is TGTGCCAGCAGCCAGAGGGTAACATCCTATGGCTACACCTTC.

This CDR3 reads CASSLTGSEAFF. The CDR3 bases are TGCGCCAGCAGCCTCACAGGCTCTGAAGCTTTCTTT. This sequence joins TRBV4-1 and TRBJ1-1; weak D call: TRBD1 (5 bases). Germline CDR1 MGHRA, CDR2 YSYEKL. This CDR3 spans 12 amino acids. V lost 4 bases, J lost 6 bases, and 9 bases lay in between.

In this sample, this clone turned up once. The chain joins TRBV27 to TRBJ1-6; tentatively, D is TRBD1 (5 bases). The CDR3 consists of 16 residues. V lost 6 bases, J lost 4 bases, and 16 bases lay in between. Per germline, CDR1 MNHEY and CDR2 SMNVEV (reference sequence). CDR3 in DNA: TGTGCCAGCAGCTCCTCGGGCAGGGTATATAATTCACCCCTCCACTTT. Amino acids: CASSSSGRVYNSPLHF.

The chain combines TRBV19 with TRBJ1-5; TRBD1 is a possible D gene (6 bases). The V gene's germline CDR1 is LNHDA and CDR2 SQIVND (reference sequence). V was shortened by 6 bases and J by 1 base, with 10 bases between the two germline ends. The CDR3 sequence is 14 residues long. The CDR3 sequence is CASSITGSNQPQHF. Written as DNA, the CDR3 is TGTGCCAGTAGCATTACAGGGAGCAATCAGCCCCAGCATTTT.

This clone has a single count. J is TRBJ2-1 and V is TRBV4-1; weak D call: TRBD2 (6 bases). The germline V and J ends were trimmed by 0 bases and 9 bases, with 15 bases remaining between them. The length of the CDR3 is 15 residues. The germline gives CDR1 MGHRA, CDR2 YSYEKL. CDR3 region: CASSQDRAGPREQFF. CDR3 nucleotides: TGCGCCAGCAGCCAAGATAGGGCGGGGCCCCGTGAGCAGTTCTTC.

This chain connects TRBV28 to TRBJ1-4; D is perhaps TRBD1 (5 bases). The V gene lost 2 bases and the J gene lost 7 bases, with 14 bases spanning the gap. This CDR3 spans 15 amino acids. CDR1 MDHEN and CDR2 SYDVKM come from the germline V gene. CDR3 nucleotide sequence: TGTGCCAGCAGTTTACAGCCCGGGGGGAGTGAAAAACTGTTTTTT. Its translation: CASSLQPGGSEKLFF.

The chain employs TRBV6-4 and TRBJ2-7; D might be TRBD1 (5 bases). CDR1 and CDR2 (germline): MRHNA, SNTAGT. V dropped 6 bases and J dropped 5 bases, with 17 bases sitting between them. This CDR3 has 14 amino acids. Here the CDR3 reads CASRTRAGPHEQYF. In nucleotides, the CDR3 is TGTGCCAGCAGGACCCGTGCAGGGCCCCACGAGCAGTACTTC.

The chain joins TRBV7-2 to TRBJ1-3; D remains unclear. V lost 5 bases to trimming and J lost 0 bases, with 8 bases between them. Germline CDR1 reads SGHTA; CDR2 reads FQGNSA. The CDR3 runs to 14 residues. The CDR3 reads CASSPSGSGNTIYF. CDR3 DNA sequence: TGTGCCAGCAGCCCCAGCGGCTCTGGAAACACCATATATTTT.

This clone was observed a single time. The J gene is TRBJ1-2, the V gene TRBV29-1, with unresolved D. Trimming took 5 bases from V and 4 from J, leaving 11 bases between them. The CDR3 runs 12 residues. In germline, CDR1 is SQVTM, CDR2 ANQGSEA. This chain's CDR3 is CSVLTDSYGYTF. The DNA of the CDR3 is TGCAGCGTTCTTACAGATTCCTATGGCTACACCTTC.

The V gene is TRBV27, the J gene TRBJ2-1; 9 bases are shared with TRBD2. J was trimmed by 0 bases and V by 6 bases; bases with no gene match: 6. The germline V gene encodes CDR1 MNHEY and CDR2 SMNVEV (reference sequence). The CDR3 runs to 16 residues. The CDR3 DNA sequence: TGTGCCAGCAGCCGCCTAGCGGGGAGCTCCTACAATGAGCAGTTCTTC. Translating gives CASSRLAGSSYNEQFF.

The chain carries TRBV2 and TRBJ2-1, with a possible D match to TRBD2 (6 bases). V was cut by 2 bases and J by 4 bases, with 12 bases left in between. Germline values: CDR1 SNHLY, CDR2 FYNNEI. The CDR3 runs 15 residues. CDR3 protein: CASSEMIAAYNEQFF. The CDR3 bases are TGTGCCAGCAGTGAAATGATAGCGGCATACAATGAGCAGTTCTTC.

The chain is built from TRBV9 and TRBJ1-4; a possible D gene is TRBD1 (5 bases). Germline CDR1 reads SGDLS; CDR2 reads YYNGEE. The CDR3 loop spans 14 amino acids. Trimming took 3 bases from V and 4 from J, leaving 10 bases between them. The CDR3 loop is CASSAGLLNEKLFF. The CDR3 bases are TGTGCCAGCAGCGCGGGACTCCTTAATGAAAAACTGTTTTTT. Based on the CDR3 plus reference TRBV9 and TRBJ1-4, the full variable domain is DSGVTQTPKHLITATGQRVTLRCSPRSGDLSVYWYQQSLDQGLQFLIQYYNGEERAKGNILERFSAQQFPDLHSELNLSSLELGDSALYFCASSAGLLNEKLFFGSGTQLSVL.

The CDR3 coding sequence is TGTGCCAGCAGCAAAGTAGGGGGACTAGCGGGCAGACCATACGAGCAGTACTTC. It translates to CASSKVGGLAGRPYEQYF. This rearrangement joins TRBV21-1 to TRBJ2-7; the table's TRBD2 call for D was not verified on the DNA. TRBV21-1 is marked as a pseudogene. The CDR3 is 18 residues long.

CDR3 DNA: TGTGCCATCAGTGAGAGGACAGGGGGATACGAGCAGTACTTC. Residues: CAISERTGGYEQYF. The genes are TRBV10-3 and TRBJ2-7; 10 bases align to TRBD1. J gave up 4 bases and V 2 bases, and 2 bases lay outside the gene matches. This CDR3 has 14 amino acids. CDR1 is ENHRY, CDR2 SYGVKD, per germline.

The chain links TRBV4-1 to TRBJ2-7, with TRBD2 identical over 7 bases. V lost 4 bases and J lost 2; bases outside the gene matches: 17. The germline gives CDR1 MGHRA, CDR2 YSYEKL. The CDR3 is 18 residues long. CDR3 protein: CASSLRRTEPSGPYEQYF. The DNA of the CDR3 is TGCGCCAGCAGCCTTCGGAGAACCGAGCCTAGCGGACCCTACGAGCAGTACTTC.

V is TRBV24-1 and J is TRBJ2-3; possible D gene TRBD1, 6 bases. The germline CDR1 and CDR2 sequences are KGHDR and SFDVKD. V dropped 6 bases and J dropped 2 bases, with 11 bases sitting between them. There are 14 residues in the CDR3. The DNA of the CDR3 is TGTGCCACCAGTTCAGGGGAAGTCACAGATACGCAGTATTTT. Translated, it gives CATSSGEVTDTQYF.

V gene TRBV5-1 combines with J gene TRBJ2-1, with TRBD2 matching over 8 bases. The CDR3 covers 18 residues. V lost 0 bases, J lost 1 base, and 9 bases stayed unmatched. Germline V gene data show CDR1 as SGHRS and CDR2 as YFSETQ. In DNA form, the CDR3 reads TGCGCCAGCAGCTTGGTAGCGGGACTGGTACGGTCCTACAATGAGCAGTTCTTC. It encodes CASSLVAGLVRSYNEQFF.

Only one count was recorded for this clone. V usage is TRBV7-9 and J usage is TRBJ1-3, with D possibly TRBD1 on 6 matching bases. The V gene's germline CDR1 is SEHNR and CDR2 FQNEAQ (reference sequence). The CDR3 covers 15 residues. V lost 5 bases, J lost 2 bases, and 13 bases lay in between. This CDR3 reads CASSTLGAAGNTIYF. Here the CDR3 DNA reads TGTGCCAGCAGCACCCTGGGGGCAGCTGGAAACACCATATATTTT.

This chain joins TRBV2 and TRBJ1-4; D is possibly TRBD1 (6 bases). The CDR3 has 14 amino acids. Germline loops: CDR1 SNHLY, CDR2 FYNNEI. Trimming left V 4 bases short and J 7 bases short, with 13 bases between. CDR3 region: CASSAGTMGEKLFF. CDR3 sequence (DNA): TGTGCCAGCAGTGCCGGGACAATGGGTGAAAAACTGTTTTTT.

The chain has TRBV6-5 and TRBJ2-3; TRBD2 aligns across 12 bases. This CDR3 comprises 15 residues. V shed 6 bases, J shed 2 bases, and the junction held 3 bases outside the gene matches. From germline, CDR1 is MNHEY and CDR2 SVGAGI. The CDR3 region has the DNA TGTGCCAGCAGGCTAGCGGGAGGGAACACAGATACGCAGTATTTT. It specifies CASRLAGGNTDTQYF.

This clone was seen just once. This chain links TRBV7-4 with TRBJ1-3; D ambiguous. CDR1 SGHVT and CDR2 SQSDAQ come from the germline V gene. With 1 base removed from V and 0 bases from J, the gap between germline ends came to 10 bases. This CDR3 is built from 16 residues. The CDR3 here is CASSLVVWSSGNTIYF. In DNA, the CDR3 is TGTGCCAGCAGCTTAGTTGTATGGAGCTCTGGAAACACCATATATTTT. Full variable domain (rest looked up from reference TRBV7-4 and TRBJ1-3): GAGVSQSPRYKVAKRGRDVALRCDSISGHVTLYWYRQTLGQGSEVLTYSQSDAQRDKSGRPSGRFSAERPERSVSTLKIQRTEQGDSAVYLCASSLVVWSSGNTIYFGEGSWLTVV.

The V call is TRBV27, the J call TRBJ2-7, with D perhaps TRBD2 (6 bases). Germline CDR1 MNHEY, CDR2 SMNVEV (reference sequence). The V and J ends lost 4 bases and 3 bases respectively, with 10 bases between them. The CDR3 covers 13 residues. CDR3 DNA sequence: TGTGCCAGCAGTTCGGGACTTGACTACGAGCAGTACTTC. Translating it yields CASSSGLDYEQYF.

The rearrangement joins TRBV15 to TRBJ2-7; 7 nucleotides match TRBD1. This CDR3 has 15 residues. Germline trimming cut 0 bases from V and 3 bases from J; bases unmatched to any gene: 5. Germline loops: CDR1 LNHNV, CDR2 YYDKDF (reference sequence). CDR3 region: CATSRETGYNYEQYF. DNA for the CDR3: TGTGCCACCAGCAGAGAGACAGGGTATAACTACGAGCAGTACTTC. The complete variable domain, with remaining parts taken from reference TRBV15 and TRBJ2-7, reads DAMVIQNPRYQVTQFGKPVTLSCSQTLNHNVMYWYQQKSSQAPKLLFHYYDKDFNNEADTPDNFQSRRPNTSFCFLDIRSPGLGDTAMYLCATSRETGYNYEQYFGPGTRLTVT.

The chain uses TRBV27 and TRBJ1-2; no reliable D call. The CDR3 sequence is 14 residues long. Germline assignment: CDR1 MNHEY and CDR2 SMNVEV (reference sequence). The V gene lost 6 bases and the J gene lost 5 bases, with 16 bases spanning the gap. The CDR3 nucleotides read TGTGCCAGCAGGCCGGCAGGCCCTCGATATGGCTACACCTTC. It encodes CASRPAGPRYGYTF.

CDR3 loop: CASSSEAGNTEAFF. The CDR3, as DNA: TGTGCCAGCAGCTCCGAGGCGGGGAACACTGAAGCTTTCTTT. The chain uses TRBV11-2 and TRBJ1-1; unclear D gene. With 4 bases removed from V and 1 base from J, the gap between germline ends came to 10 bases. Germline-derived CDR1 and CDR2 are SGHAT and FQNNGV. The CDR3 has 14 amino acids.

Here the CDR3 reads CASSARDWQETQYF. The CDR3 DNA reads as TGTGCCAGCAGCGCTCGGGACTGGCAAGAGACCCAGTACTTC. The chain has TRBV5-5 and TRBJ2-5; tentative D call: TRBD2 (6 bases). Germline values: CDR1 SGHKS, CDR2 YYEKEE (reference sequence). This CDR3 is 14 amino acids long. V gave up 4 bases and J gave up 2 bases, with 12 bases separating them.